Listed here is a single T cell receptor beta chain. This sample stems from a study of T cells in tumors after PD-1 blockade. Study summary: Excluded were patients with checkpoint blockade, immunosuppressants, or radiotherapy or other anti-cancer therapy within 4 weeks.

Genomic DNA template from tumor biopsies or peripheral blood, roughly 616 ng to 6,004 ng input. This CDR3 is built from 15 residues. From germline, CDR1 is SGDLS and CDR2 YYNGEE. Losses at the gene ends were 3 bases for V and 7 bases for J; bases not matched to a gene: 10. Only in-frame clones appear in the TCRdb table, and some are missing; sequencing was by immunoSEQ multiplex PCR. The repertoire holds about 47,000 clones, approximately 75% seen once, with approximately 16% in the top ten. The chain couples TRBV9 to TRBJ1-5; TRBD1 matches 7 bases. The sample in question was PBMCs, obtained before anti-PD-1 treatment. This TCR came from a human donor with basal cell carcinoma. The CDR3, as DNA: TGTGCCAGCAGCGCAGACGACAGGGAGAGCCAGCCCCAGCATTTT. It specifies CASSADDRESQPQHF. The full variable domain, with the rest looked up from reference TRBV9 and TRBJ1-5, is DSGVTQTPKHLITATGQRVTLRCSPRSGDLSVYWYQQSLDQGLQFLIQYYNGEERAKGNILERFSAQQFPDLHSELNLSSLELGDSALYFCASSADDRESQPQHFGDGTRLSIL.